This T cell receptor beta chain was recorded in a study of T cells after posttransplantation cyclophosphamide. General study findings and limits: Tissue-infiltrating T cells from skin or gut overlapped little with blood T cells. TRB clonality was highly associated with recipient CMV seropositivity and reactivation. Later blood repertoires were often dominated by clones from the donor CD8+ memory compartment.

With respect to this clone: The target antigen is unknown.

Sequencing used immunoSEQ multiplex PCR; TCRdb keeps in-frame clones, though not all of them. This sample has about 8,000 clones, with about 91% found just once. Sequenced input: CD4+ T cells sorted from blood. This sequence originates from a woman between 45 and 60 years old in good health and a related stem cell transplant donor.

CDR3: CASSRRDTLSYEQYF. For the CDR3, the DNA is TGTGCCAGCAGCCGCCGGGACACTCTCTCCTACGAGCAGTACTTC. The gene calls are TRBV7-8 and TRBJ2-7, with TRBD1 as a possible D gene (6 bases). Trimming stripped 5 bases from V and 0 bases from J, with 14 bases between. CDR3 length: 15 residues. Germline V gene sequence: CDR1 SGHVS, CDR2 FQNEAQ.